The clone carrying this TCR beta chain was found a few times. What it binds is unknown. With 1 base removed from V and 5 bases from J, the gap between germline ends came to 15 bases. In germline, CDR1 is SEHNR, CDR2 FQNEAQ (reference sequence). The CDR3 is 15 amino acids. These data come from a study of T-cell memory formation after mild COVID-19. Study-level findings and limits: Day 15 to 85 contracting clones showed balanced CD4/CD8; day 15 to 37 expanders favored CD4+. Researchers could not confirm that second-wave clones peaking on day 37 targeted SARS-CoV-2. Pre-infection memory already had some responding clones, implying cross-reactive memory joined.

Constant-segment-primed 5'RACE gave TCR alpha and TCR beta cDNA libraries with sample barcodes and UMIs. Each CDR3 protein gets one entry after TCRdb re-called the 5' RACE reads with MiXCR. The sample has roughly 580,000 distinct CDR3 sequences, around 17% seen once. This sequence originates from an adult woman who had mild COVID-19 (a few samples of this study predate the infection). Cell type and time point are not known. The chain couples TRBV7-9 to TRBJ2-7, with D possibly TRBD1 on 5 matching bases. Sequences were obtained from PBMCs or a T cell subset sorted from them (not recorded which). CDR3 in DNA: TGTGCCAGCAGCTTAGGAGACAGCCTTACTAACGAGCAGTACTTC. It is translated as CASSLGDSLTNEQYF. Filled out from reference TRBV7-9 and TRBJ2-7, the complete variable domain reads DTGVSQNPRHKITKRGQNVTFRCDPISEHNRLYWYRQTLGQGPEFLTYFQNEAQLEKSRLLSDRFSAERPKGSFSTLEIQRTEQGDSAMYLCASSLGDSLTNEQYFGPGTRLTVT.